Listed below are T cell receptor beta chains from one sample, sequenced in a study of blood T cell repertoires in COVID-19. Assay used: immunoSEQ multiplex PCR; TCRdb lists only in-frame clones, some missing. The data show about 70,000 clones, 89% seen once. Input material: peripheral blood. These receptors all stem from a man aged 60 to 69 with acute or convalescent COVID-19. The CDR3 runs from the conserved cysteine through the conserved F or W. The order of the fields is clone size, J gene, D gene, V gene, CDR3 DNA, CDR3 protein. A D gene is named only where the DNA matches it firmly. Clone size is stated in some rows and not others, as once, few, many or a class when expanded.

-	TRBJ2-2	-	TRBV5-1	TGCGCCAGCAGCGTTGTGACAGGATTGGGCACCGGGGAGCTGTTTTTT	CASSVVTGLGTGELFF
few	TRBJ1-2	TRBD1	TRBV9	TGTGCCAGCAGCGGAAAGGACAGGAACTATGGCTACACCTTC	CASSGKDRNYGYTF
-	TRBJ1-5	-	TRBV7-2	TGTGCCAGCAGCTTAGGGGGAGGGCGGATGGGCAATCAGCCCCAGCATTTT	CASSLGGGRMGNQPQHF
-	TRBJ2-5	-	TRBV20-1	TGCAGTGCTAGCGGGGGAGAGACCCAGTACTTC	CSASGGETQYF
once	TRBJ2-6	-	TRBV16	TGTGCCAGCAGCCCCCCGGGCTCTGGGGCCAACGTCCTGACTTTC	CASSPPGSGANVLTF
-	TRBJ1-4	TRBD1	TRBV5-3	TGTGCCAGGACGGACAGGGGGGAAAAACTGTTTTTT	CARTDRGEKLFF
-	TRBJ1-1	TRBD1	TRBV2	TGTGCCATTCCTCGACAGTCAGGGGGAGTCGCTGAAGCTTTCTTT	CAIPRQSGGVAEAFF
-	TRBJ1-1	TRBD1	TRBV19	TGTGCCAGTAGTTCCCCCCGGGACAGGGGCAAAGCTTTCTTT	CASSSPRDRGKAFF
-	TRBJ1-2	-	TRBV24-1	TGTGCCACCAGTGATAGGACTTATCGTGGCTACACCTTC	CATSDRTYRGYTF
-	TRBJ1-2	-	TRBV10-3	TGTGCCATCAGTGAGTCTCAGGGTACTAACTATGGCTACACCTTC	CAISESQGTNYGYTF
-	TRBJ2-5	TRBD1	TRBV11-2	TGTGCCAGCAGGGCTACAGGGGGCTCGAGGAGTGAGACCCAGTACTTC	CASRATGGSRSETQYF
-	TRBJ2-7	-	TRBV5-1	TGCGCCAGCAGCCGAGAACAGGCAGGCGAGCAGTACTTC	CASSREQAGEQYF
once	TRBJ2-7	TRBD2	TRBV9	TGTGCCAGCAGCATCGGTTCGAGCGGGGTAAGTTACGAGCAGTACTTC	CASSIGSSGVSYEQYF
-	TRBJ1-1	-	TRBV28	TGTGCCAGCACCGTGGGGGGATCTGGCACTGAAGCTTTCTTT	CASTVGGSGTEAFF
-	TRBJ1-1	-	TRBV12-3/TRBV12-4	TGTGCCAGCAAAGGGATCGAGGGCGAAGCTTTCTTT	CASKGIEGEAFF
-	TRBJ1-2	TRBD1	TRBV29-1	TGCAGCGTTGAACGTCCCGGGACAGGGAACTATGGCTACACCTTC	CSVERPGTGNYGYTF